A selection of T cell receptor beta chains follows, all from one sample in a study of OX40 agonist ivuxolimab in advanced cancers. Generated by immunoSEQ multiplex PCR, the TCRdb table keeps only in-frame clones and is missing some. The repertoire holds around 84,000 clones, less than 95% seen once, with approximately 10% in the top ten. This specimen was CD4+ or CD8+ T cells sorted from blood, taken in a trial of the OX40 agonist ivuxolimab. The receptors originated from an adult with an advanced solid tumor such as melanoma, head and neck, liver or kidney cancer. Both conserved end residues are part of each CDR3. The D gene is left open where the match is weak. Not every row has a clone size; where given, it reads once, few, many or a size class.

cdr3_aa,cdr3_nt,j_call,d_call,clone_size,v_call
CASSLVGASGDTQYF,TGTGCCAGCAGCTTAGTAGGAGCATCAGGAGATACGCAGTATTTT,TRBJ2-3,-,-,TRBV7-2
CASSYSVGQGWYEQFF,TGTGCCAGCAGTTACTCGGTAGGGCAGGGGTGGTATGAGCAGTTCTTC,TRBJ2-1,-,-,TRBV6-5
CASSLEAGGRSYNEQFF,TGTGCCAGCAGCTTAGAGGCTGGAGGACGCTCCTACAATGAGCAGTTCTTC,TRBJ2-1,-,-,TRBV11-2
CASSLKSRVFGEQYF,TGTGCCAGCAGTCTTAAATCTAGGGTTTTCGGCGAGCAGTACTTC,TRBJ2-7,-,-,TRBV25-1
CASSPLDRASSYNSPLHF,TGTGCCAGCAGCCCCCTCGACCGGGCGAGCTCCTATAATTCACCCCTCCACTTT,TRBJ1-6,-,-,TRBV5-6
CASSLGASVSTDTQYF,TGTGCCAGCAGCTTAGGGGCTAGCGTTAGCACAGATACGCAGTATTTT,TRBJ2-3,-,-,TRBV5-6
CASSPLLTGGSYEQYF,TGCGCCAGCTCCCCCCTACTAACGGGGGGTTCCTACGAGCAGTACTTC,TRBJ2-7,TRBD2,-,TRBV4-1
CSVQGAHGYTF,TGCAGCGTCCAGGGGGCCCATGGCTACACCTTC,TRBJ1-2,TRBD1,-,TRBV29-1
CATSLRWEYEQYF,TGTGCCACCAGTTTGCGCTGGGAGTACGAGCAGTACTTC,TRBJ2-7,-,-,TRBV27
CASSLGGTVQGYTF,TGTGCCAGCAGCTTAGGGGGGACAGTTCAGGGCTACACCTTC,TRBJ1-2,TRBD1,-,TRBV7-9
CASSSTGGSVWEQYF,TGTGCCAGCAGCTCGACCGGGGGGTCCGTATGGGAGCAGTACTTC,TRBJ2-7,TRBD2,-,TRBV7-9
CASSKGPVAYNEQFF,TGTGCCAGCAGCAAGGGCCCGGTGGCCTACAATGAGCAGTTCTTC,TRBJ2-1,-,-,TRBV7-8
CASSLALNTEAFF,TGCGCCAGCAGCTTGGCACTGAACACTGAAGCTTTCTTT,TRBJ1-1,-,-,TRBV5-1
CASSHDRQGVDYGYTF,TGTGCCAGCAGCCACGATAGACAGGGAGTGGACTATGGCTACACCTTC,TRBJ1-2,TRBD1,-,TRBV7-8
CASSPGTGLAYEQYF,TGTGCCAGCAGCCCAGGGACAGGGCTGGCCTACGAGCAGTACTTC,TRBJ2-7,TRBD1,-,TRBV11-2
CASSFPPTQGAHEQFF,TGTGCCAGCAGCTTCCCACCCACACAGGGGGCCCATGAGCAGTTCTTC,TRBJ2-1,TRBD1,-,TRBV7-9
CASSLDRQRNAKNIQYF,TGTGCCAGCAGCTTAGACCGGCAGAGAAATGCCAAAAACATTCAGTACTTC,TRBJ2-4,-,-,TRBV13
CASSLSGGDSYNEQFF,TGCGCCAGCAGCTTGAGCGGGGGGGATTCCTACAATGAGCAGTTCTTC,TRBJ2-1,TRBD2,-,TRBV5-1
CASSESAFYGYTF,TGCGCCAGCAGTGAGTCAGCATTCTATGGCTACACCTTC,TRBJ1-2,-,-,TRBV10-1
CASSLALGSETQYF,TGTGCCAGCAGCTTAGCCTTAGGATCAGAGACCCAGTACTTC,TRBJ2-5,-,-,TRBV7-8
CASISYRENTEAFF,TGTGCCAGCATTTCTTACCGAGAGAACACTGAAGCTTTCTTT,TRBJ1-1,-,-,TRBV6-5
CSVELGSNQPQHF,TGCAGCGTGGAGTTAGGGAGCAATCAGCCCCAGCATTTT,TRBJ1-5,-,-,TRBV29-1
CASSSLIRDEQYF,TGTGCCAGCAGCTCTTTAATCAGGGATGAGCAGTACTTC,TRBJ2-7,-,-,TRBV11-2
CASSLGSVSTDTQYF,TGTGCCAGCAGCTTAGGATCGGTTAGCACAGATACGCAGTATTTT,TRBJ2-3,-,-,TRBV11-2
CASSGGQGGYQPQHF,TGTGCCAGCAGTGGAGGACAGGGAGGGTATCAGCCCCAGCATTTT,TRBJ1-5,TRBD1,-,TRBV27
CASSSGGSYEQYF,TGCGCCAGCAGTTCAGGGGGATCCTACGAGCAGTACTTC,TRBJ2-7,TRBD1,-,TRBV10-2
CASSIKVILYGYTF,TGTGCCAGCAGCATAAAGGTTATCCTCTATGGCTACACCTTC,TRBJ1-2,-,-,TRBV7-9
CASNDGLAGGVIDTQYF,TGCGCCAGCAACGATGGACTAGCGGGGGGCGTGATAGATACGCAGTATTTT,TRBJ2-3,TRBD2,-,TRBV10-1
CASSPHGGQLGNIQYF,TGTGCCAGCAGCCCTCACGGGGGGCAACTGGGAAACATTCAGTACTTC,TRBJ2-4,-,once,TRBV7-8
CASSLGQGIYEQYF,TGCGCCAGCAGCCTGGGACAGGGGATTTACGAGCAGTACTTC,TRBJ2-7,TRBD1,few,TRBV5-1
CASSLSGQEQYF,TGTGCCAGCAGCTTATCGGGACAGGAGCAGTACTTC,TRBJ2-7,TRBD1,-,TRBV7-8
CASSQWRGVYNEQFF,TGTGCCAGCAGCCAATGGCGGGGGGTATACAATGAGCAGTTCTTC,TRBJ2-1,TRBD2,-,TRBV4-2
CASRVRAPNSPLHF,TGTGCCAGCAGGGTCCGGGCCCCAAATTCACCCCTCCACTTT,TRBJ1-6,-,few,TRBV27
CASSSPPTLAGELFF,TGTGCCAGCAGTTCACCGCCGACACTCGCCGGGGAGCTGTTTTTT,TRBJ2-2,-,-,TRBV27
CASSLAGRGSYNEQFF,TGTGCCAGCAGCTTAGCAGGGCGGGGGAGCTACAATGAGCAGTTCTTC,TRBJ2-1,TRBD2,-,TRBV7-6
CATSMPPSGNTIYF,TGTGCCACCAGCATGCCCCCCAGTGGAAACACCATATATTTT,TRBJ1-3,-,-,TRBV15
CASSLATEREQYF,TGTGCCAGCAGCTTGGCGACAGAACGTGAGCAGTACTTC,TRBJ2-7,-,-,TRBV5-6
CASSPGGGSYEQYF,TGTGCCAGCAGCCCAGGTGGCGGCTCCTACGAGCAGTACTTC,TRBJ2-7,-,-,TRBV9
CASSLVSGIPYYGYTF,TGTGCCAGCAGCTTAGTTTCCGGGATTCCCTACTATGGCTACACCTTC,TRBJ1-2,-,-,TRBV7-9
CASSPGAGAGNTIYF,TGTGCCAGCAGCCCAGGGGCAGGGGCTGGAAACACCATATATTTT,TRBJ1-3,-,-,TRBV9
CASSLPRDRVGTGELFF,TGTGCCAGCAGCTTACCCCGGGACAGGGTTGGAACCGGGGAGCTGTTTTTT,TRBJ2-2,TRBD1,-,TRBV7-2